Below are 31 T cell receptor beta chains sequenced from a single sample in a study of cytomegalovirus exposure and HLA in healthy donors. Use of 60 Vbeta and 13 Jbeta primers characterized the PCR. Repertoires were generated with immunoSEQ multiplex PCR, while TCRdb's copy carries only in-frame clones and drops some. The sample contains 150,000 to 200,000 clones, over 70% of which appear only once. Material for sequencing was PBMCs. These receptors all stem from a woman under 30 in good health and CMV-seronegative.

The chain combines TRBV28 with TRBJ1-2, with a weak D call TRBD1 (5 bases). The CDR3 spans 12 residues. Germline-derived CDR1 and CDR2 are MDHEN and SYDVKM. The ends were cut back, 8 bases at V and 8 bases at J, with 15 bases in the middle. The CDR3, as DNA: TGTGCCAGCTTAAGCCAGGGCTGGGGCTACACCTTC. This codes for CASLSQGWGYTF.

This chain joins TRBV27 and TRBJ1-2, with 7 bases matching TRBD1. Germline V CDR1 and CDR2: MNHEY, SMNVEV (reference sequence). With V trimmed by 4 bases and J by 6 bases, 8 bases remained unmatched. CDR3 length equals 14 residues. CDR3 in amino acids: CASSSISTGNGYTF. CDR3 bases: TGTGCCAGCAGTTCCATATCGACAGGGAATGGCTACACCTTC.

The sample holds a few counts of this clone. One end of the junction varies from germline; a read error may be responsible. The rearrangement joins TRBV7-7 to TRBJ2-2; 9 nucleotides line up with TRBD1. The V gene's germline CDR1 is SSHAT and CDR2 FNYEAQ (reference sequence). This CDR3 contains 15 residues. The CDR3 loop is CASSPGQGNTGELFF. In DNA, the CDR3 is TGTGCTAGCAGCCCGGGACAGGGGAACACCGGGGAGCTGTTTTTT.

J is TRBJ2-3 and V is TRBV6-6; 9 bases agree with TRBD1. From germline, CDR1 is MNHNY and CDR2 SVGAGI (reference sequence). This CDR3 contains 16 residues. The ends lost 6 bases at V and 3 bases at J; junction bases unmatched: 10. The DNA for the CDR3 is TGTGCCAGCAGCCGCGGACAGGGGATAAGGACAGATACGCAGTATTTT. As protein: CASSRGQGIRTDTQYF.

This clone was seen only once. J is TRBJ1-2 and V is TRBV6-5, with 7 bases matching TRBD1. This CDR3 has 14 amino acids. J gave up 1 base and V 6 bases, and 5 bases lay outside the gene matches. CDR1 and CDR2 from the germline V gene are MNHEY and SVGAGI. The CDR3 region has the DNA TGTGCCAGCAGCAGGGGGGCGCTTAACTATGGCTACACCTTC. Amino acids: CASSRGALNYGYTF.

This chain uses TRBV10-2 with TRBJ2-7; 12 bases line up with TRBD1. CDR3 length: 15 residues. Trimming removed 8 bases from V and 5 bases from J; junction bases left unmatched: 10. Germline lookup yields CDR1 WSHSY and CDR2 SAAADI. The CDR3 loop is CASWVLGQGADEQYF. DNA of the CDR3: TGCGCCAGCTGGGTTTTGGGACAGGGGGCTGACGAGCAGTACTTC.

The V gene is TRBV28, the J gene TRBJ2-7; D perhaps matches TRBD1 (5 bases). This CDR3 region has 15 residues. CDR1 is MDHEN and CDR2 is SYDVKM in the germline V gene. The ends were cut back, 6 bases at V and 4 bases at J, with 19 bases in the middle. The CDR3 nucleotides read TGTGCCAGCAGCCTACGACGACAGATCCGGTACGAGCAGTACTTC. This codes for CASSLRRQIRYEQYF.

The CDR3: CASSPGTVPAFF. CDR3 nucleotide sequence: TGTGCCAGCTCACCAGGGACAGTCCCAGCTTTCTTT. The chain employs TRBV18 and TRBJ1-1, with TRBD1 matching over 7 bases. The CDR3 totals 12 residues. Germline trimming cut 2 bases from V and 10 bases from J; bases unmatched to any gene: 4. Germline V CDR1 and CDR2: KGHSH, LQKENI.

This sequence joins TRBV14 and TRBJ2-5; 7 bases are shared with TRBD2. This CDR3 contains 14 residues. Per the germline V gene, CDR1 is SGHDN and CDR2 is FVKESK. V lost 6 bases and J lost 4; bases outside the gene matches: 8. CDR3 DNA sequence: TGTGCCAGCAGGGCGAGCGGGGATGGAGAGACCCAGTACTTC. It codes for CASRASGDGETQYF. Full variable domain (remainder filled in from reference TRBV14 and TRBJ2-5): EAGVTQFPSHSVIEKGQTVTLRCDPISGHDNLYWYRRVMGKEIKFLLHFVKESKQDESGMPNNRFLAERTGGTYSTLKVQPAELEDSGVYFCASRASGDGETQYFGPGTRLLVL.

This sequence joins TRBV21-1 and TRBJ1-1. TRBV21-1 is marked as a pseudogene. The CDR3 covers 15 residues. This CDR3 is CASSKCLALNTEAFF. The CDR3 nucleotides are TGTGCCAGCAGCAAGTGTTTAGCCTTAAACACTGAAGCTTTCTTT.

The chain's CDR3 is CASSLQGSYNEQFF. CDR3 coding DNA: TGTGCCAGCAGTTTGCAGGGCTCCTACAATGAGCAGTTCTTC. The chain combines TRBV28 with TRBJ2-1; D is possibly TRBD1 (5 bases). V was shortened by 3 bases and J by 0 bases, with 6 bases between the two germline ends. This CDR3 has 14 amino acids. CDR1 MDHEN and CDR2 SYDVKM come from the germline V gene. The whole variable domain, filled in from reference TRBV28 and TRBJ2-1, reads DVKVTQSSRYLVKRTGEKVFLECVQDMDHENMFWYRQDPGLGLRLIYFSYDVKMKEKGDIPEGYSVSREKKERFSLILESASTNQTSMYLCASSLQGSYNEQFFGPGTRLTVL.

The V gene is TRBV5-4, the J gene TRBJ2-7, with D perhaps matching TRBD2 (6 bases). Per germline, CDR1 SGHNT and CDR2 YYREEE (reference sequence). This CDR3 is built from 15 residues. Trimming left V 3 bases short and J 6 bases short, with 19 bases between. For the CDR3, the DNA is TGTGCCAGCAGCTCCCCCCGCGGGACGCGTCGCGAGCAGTACTTC. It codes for CASSSPRGTRREQYF.

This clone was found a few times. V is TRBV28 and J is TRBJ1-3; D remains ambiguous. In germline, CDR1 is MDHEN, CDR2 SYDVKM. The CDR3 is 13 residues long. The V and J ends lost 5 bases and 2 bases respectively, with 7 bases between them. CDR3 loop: CASSQRAGNTIYF. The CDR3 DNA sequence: TGTGCCAGCAGTCAGAGGGCTGGAAACACCATATATTTT.

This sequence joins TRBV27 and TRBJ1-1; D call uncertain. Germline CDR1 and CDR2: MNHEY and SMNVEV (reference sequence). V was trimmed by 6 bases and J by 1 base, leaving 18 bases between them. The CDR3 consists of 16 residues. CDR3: CASRSNYRGSNTEAFF. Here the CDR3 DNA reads TGTGCCAGCAGATCCAACTACCGAGGTTCGAACACTGAAGCTTTCTTT.

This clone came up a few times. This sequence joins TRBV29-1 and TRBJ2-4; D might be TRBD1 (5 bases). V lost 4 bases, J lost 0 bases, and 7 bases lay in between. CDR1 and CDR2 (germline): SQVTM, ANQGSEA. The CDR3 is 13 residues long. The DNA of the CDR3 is TGCAGCGTTGGACAGAAAGCCAAAAACATTCAGTACTTC. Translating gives CSVGQKAKNIQYF.

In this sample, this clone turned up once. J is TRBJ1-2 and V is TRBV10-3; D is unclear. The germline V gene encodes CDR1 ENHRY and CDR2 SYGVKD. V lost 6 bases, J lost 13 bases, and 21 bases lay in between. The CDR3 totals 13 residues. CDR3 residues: CAIRETGPSEGTF. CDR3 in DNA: TGTGCCATCAGGGAAACCGGGCCATCTGAGGGCACCTTC.

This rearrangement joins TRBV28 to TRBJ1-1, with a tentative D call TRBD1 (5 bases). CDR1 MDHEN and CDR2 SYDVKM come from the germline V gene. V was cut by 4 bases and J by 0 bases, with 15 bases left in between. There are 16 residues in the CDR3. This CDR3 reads CASSSILDTLNTEAFF. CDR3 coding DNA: TGTGCCAGCAGTTCCATCCTGGACACTTTGAACACTGAAGCTTTCTTT.

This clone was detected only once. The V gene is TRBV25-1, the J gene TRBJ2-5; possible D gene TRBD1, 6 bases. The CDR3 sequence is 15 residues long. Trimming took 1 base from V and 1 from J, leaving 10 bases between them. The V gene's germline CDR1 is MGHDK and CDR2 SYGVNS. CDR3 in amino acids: CASSEFGGTQETQYF. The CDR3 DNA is TGTGCCAGCAGTGAATTTGGGGGCACCCAAGAGACCCAGTACTTC.

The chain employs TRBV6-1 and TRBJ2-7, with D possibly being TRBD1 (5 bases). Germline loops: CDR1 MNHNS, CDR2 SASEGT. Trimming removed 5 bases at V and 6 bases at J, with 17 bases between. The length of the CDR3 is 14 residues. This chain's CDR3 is CASSRTFREGEQYF. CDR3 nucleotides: TGTGCCAGCAGTCGGACATTCAGGGAAGGCGAGCAGTACTTC.

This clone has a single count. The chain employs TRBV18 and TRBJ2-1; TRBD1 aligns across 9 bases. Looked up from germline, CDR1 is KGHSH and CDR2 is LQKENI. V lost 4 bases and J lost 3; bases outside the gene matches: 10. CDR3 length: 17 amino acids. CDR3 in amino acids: CASSLGTGRRSYNEQFF. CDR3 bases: TGTGCCAGCTCACTGGGGACAGGGCGGAGGAGCTACAATGAGCAGTTCTTC.

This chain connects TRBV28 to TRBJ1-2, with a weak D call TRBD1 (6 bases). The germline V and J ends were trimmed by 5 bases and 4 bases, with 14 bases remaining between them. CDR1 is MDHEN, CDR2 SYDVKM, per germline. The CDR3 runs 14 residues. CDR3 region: CASSTPQGSYGYTF. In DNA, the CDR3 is TGTGCCAGCAGTACACCACAGGGTAGCTATGGCTACACCTTC.

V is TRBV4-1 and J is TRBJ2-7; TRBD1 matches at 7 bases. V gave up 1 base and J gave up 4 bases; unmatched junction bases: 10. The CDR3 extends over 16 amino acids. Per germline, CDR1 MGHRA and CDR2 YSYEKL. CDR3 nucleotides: TGCGCCAGCAGCCAAGGTTTTGACAGGGCTATGTACGAGCAGTACTTC. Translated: CASSQGFDRAMYEQYF.

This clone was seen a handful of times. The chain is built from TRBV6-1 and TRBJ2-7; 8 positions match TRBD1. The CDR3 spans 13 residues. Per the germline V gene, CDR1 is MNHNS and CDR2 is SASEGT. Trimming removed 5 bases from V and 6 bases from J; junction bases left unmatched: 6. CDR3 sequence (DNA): TGTGCCAGCAGTTGGACAGGGTTGGGCGAGCAGTACTTC. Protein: CASSWTGLGEQYF.

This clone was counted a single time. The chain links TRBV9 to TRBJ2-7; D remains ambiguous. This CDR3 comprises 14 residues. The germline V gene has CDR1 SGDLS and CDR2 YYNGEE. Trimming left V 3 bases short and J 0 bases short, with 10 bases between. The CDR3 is CASSAGPSSYEQYF. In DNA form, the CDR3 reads TGTGCCAGCAGCGCCGGTCCGAGCTCCTACGAGCAGTACTTC.

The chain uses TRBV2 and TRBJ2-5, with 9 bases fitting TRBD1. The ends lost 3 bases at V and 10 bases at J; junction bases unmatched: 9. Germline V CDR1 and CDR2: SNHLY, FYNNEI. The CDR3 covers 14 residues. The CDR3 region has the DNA TGTGCCAGCAGTGAGGGGACAGGGTATGGTTACCAGTACTTC. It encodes CASSEGTGYGYQYF.

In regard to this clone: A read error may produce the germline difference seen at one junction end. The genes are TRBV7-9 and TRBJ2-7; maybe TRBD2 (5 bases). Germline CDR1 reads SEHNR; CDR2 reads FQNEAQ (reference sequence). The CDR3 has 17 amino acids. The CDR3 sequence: CSSSLDSTSGDSYEQYF. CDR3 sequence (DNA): TGTTCCAGCAGCTTGGACTCGACGTCGGGCGACTCCTACGAGCAGTACTTC.

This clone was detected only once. The CDR3: CASSPDSQAEAFF. Written as DNA, the CDR3 is TGTGCCAGCAGCCCGGACTCCCAGGCTGAAGCTTTCTTT. V and J are TRBV13 and TRBJ1-1; unclear D gene. The germline CDR1 and CDR2 sequences are PRHDT and FYEKMQ (reference sequence). This CDR3 spans 13 amino acids. Deletions cut 5 bases from V and 6 bases from J, with 13 bases between.

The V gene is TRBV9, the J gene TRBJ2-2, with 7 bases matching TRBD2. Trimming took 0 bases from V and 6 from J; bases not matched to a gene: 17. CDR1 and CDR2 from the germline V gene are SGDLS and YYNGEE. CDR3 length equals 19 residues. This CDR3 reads CASSVEAGIGLGAAGELFF. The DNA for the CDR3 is TGTGCCAGCAGCGTAGAGGCGGGGATTGGACTAGGGGCCGCCGGGGAGCTGTTTTTT.

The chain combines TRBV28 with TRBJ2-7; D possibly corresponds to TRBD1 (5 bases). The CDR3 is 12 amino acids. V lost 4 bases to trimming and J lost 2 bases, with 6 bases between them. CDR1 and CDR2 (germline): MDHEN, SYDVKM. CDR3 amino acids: CASSSRAYEQYF. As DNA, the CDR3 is TGTGCCAGCAGTTCCAGGGCCTACGAGCAGTACTTC.

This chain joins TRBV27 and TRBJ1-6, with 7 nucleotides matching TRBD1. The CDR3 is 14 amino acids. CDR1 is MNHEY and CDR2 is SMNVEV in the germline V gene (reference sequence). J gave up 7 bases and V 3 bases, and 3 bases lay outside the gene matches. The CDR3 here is CASSFRDRNSPLHF. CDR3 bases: TGTGCCAGCAGTTTCCGGGACAGAAATTCACCCCTCCACTTT.

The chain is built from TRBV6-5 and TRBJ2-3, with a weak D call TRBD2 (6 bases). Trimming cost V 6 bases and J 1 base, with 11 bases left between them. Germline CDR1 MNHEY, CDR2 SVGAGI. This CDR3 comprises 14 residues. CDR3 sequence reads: CASSRERGTDTQYF. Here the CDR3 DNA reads TGTGCCAGCAGCAGGGAGCGGGGCACAGATACGCAGTATTTT.